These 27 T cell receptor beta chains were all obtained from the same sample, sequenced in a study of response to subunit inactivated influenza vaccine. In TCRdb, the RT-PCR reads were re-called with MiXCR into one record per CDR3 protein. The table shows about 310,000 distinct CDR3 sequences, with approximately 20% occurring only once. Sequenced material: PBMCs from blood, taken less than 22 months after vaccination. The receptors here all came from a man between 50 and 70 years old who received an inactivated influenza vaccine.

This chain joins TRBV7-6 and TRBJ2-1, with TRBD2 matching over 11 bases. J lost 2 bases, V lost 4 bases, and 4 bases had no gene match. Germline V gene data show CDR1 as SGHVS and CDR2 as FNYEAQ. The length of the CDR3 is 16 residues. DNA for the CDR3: TGTGCCAGCAGCTCCTTAGCGGGGGGGACCTACAATGAGCAGTTCTTC. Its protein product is CASSSLAGGTYNEQFF.

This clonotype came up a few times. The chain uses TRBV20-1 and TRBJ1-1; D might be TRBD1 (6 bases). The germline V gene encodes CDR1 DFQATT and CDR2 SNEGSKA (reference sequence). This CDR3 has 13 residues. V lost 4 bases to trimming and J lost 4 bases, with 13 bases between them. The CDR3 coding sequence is TGCAGTGCTATACAGGGTACCGGCACTGAAGCTTTCTTT. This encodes CSAIQGTGTEAFF.

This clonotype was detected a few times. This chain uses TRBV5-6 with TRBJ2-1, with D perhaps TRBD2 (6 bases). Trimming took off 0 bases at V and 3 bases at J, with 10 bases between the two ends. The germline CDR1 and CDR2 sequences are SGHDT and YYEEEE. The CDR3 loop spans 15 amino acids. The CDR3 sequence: CASSLVPGDYNEQFF. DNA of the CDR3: TGTGCCAGCAGCTTGGTTCCGGGGGACTACAATGAGCAGTTCTTC.

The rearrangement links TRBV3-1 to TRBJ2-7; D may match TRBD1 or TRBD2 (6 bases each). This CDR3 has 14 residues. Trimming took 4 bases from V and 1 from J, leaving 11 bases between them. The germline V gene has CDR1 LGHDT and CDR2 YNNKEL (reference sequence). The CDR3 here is CASSRGATSYEQYF. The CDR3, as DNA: TGTGCCAGCAGCCGGGGGGCCACTTCCTACGAGCAGTACTTC.

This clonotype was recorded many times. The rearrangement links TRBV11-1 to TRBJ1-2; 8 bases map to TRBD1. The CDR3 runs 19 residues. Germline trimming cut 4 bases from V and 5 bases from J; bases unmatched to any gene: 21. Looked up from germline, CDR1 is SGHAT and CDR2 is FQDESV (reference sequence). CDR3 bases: TGTGCCAGCAGCTCCAGCAACCCCCGCACCGGGACAGGAACTTATGGCTACACCTTC. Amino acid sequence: CASSSSNPRTGTGTYGYTF.

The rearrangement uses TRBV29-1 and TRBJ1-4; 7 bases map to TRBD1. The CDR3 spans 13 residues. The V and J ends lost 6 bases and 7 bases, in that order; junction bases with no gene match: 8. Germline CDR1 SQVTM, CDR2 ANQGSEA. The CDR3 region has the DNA TGCAGCGTGGAGGGGGCAGGTGGTGAAAAACTGTTTTTT. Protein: CSVEGAGGEKLFF.

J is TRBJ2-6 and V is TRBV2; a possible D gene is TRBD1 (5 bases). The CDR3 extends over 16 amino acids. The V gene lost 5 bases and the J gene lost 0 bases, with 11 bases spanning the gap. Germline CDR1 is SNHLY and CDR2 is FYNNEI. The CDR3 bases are TGTGCCAGCAGTAGAGACAGATTCTCTGGGGCCAACGTCCTGACTTTC. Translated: CASSRDRFSGANVLTF.

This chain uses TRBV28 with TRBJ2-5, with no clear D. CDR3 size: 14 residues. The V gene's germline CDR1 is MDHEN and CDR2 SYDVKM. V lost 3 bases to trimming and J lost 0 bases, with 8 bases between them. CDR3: CASSFSQYQETQYF. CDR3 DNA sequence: TGTGCCAGCAGTTTTTCACAATACCAAGAGACCCAGTACTTC.

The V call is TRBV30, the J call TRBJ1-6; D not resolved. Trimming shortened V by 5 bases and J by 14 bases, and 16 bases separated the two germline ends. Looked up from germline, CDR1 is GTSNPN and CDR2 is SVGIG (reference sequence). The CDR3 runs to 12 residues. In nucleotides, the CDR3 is TGTGCCTGGGCCGCAAATCAGGCGGCCCTCCACTTT. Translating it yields CAWAANQAALHF.

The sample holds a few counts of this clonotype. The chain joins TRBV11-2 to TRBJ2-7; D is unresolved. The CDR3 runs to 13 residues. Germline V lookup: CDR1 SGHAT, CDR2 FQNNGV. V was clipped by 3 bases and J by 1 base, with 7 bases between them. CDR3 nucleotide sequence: TGTGCCAGCAGCTTTTCTGGGTCCTACGAGCAGTACTTC. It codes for CASSFSGSYEQYF.

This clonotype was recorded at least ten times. This CDR3 is CASSQRVEGGGNSYEQYF. The CDR3 region has the DNA TGCGCCAGCAGCCAGAGGGTGGAAGGTGGAGGGAACTCCTACGAGCAGTACTTC. The chain combines TRBV4-3 with TRBJ2-7; possible D gene TRBD2, 6 bases. Trimming left V 3 bases short and J 0 bases short, with 21 bases between. The CDR3 extends over 18 amino acids. The germline V gene has CDR1 LGHNA and CDR2 YSLEER.

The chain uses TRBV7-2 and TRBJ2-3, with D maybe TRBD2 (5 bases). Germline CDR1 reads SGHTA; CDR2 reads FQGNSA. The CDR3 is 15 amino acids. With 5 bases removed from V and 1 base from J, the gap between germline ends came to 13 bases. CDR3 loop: CASSPGLSRTDTQYF. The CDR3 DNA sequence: TGTGCCAGCAGCCCTGGACTCTCACGCACAGATACGCAGTATTTT.

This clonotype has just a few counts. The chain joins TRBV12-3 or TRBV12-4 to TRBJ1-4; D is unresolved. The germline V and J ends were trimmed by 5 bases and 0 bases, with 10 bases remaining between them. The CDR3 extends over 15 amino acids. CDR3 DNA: TGTGCCAGCAGTCCGTCGACGGCAACTAATGAAAAACTGTTTTTT. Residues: CASSPSTATNEKLFF.

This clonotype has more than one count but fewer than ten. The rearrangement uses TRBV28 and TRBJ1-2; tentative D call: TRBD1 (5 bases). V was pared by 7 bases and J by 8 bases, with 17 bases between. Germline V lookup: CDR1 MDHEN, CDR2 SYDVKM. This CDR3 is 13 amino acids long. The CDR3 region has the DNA TGTGCCAGCATCGACGGCGGGGGGAGCGGCTACACCTTC. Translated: CASIDGGGSGYTF.

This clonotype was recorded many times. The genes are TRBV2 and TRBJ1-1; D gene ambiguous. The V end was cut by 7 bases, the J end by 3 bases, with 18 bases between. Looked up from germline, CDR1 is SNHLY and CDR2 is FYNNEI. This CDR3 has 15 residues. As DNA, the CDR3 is TGTGCCAGCACTCTAGTGAGAGGGAGAGACACTGAAGCTTTCTTT. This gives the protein CASTLVRGRDTEAFF.

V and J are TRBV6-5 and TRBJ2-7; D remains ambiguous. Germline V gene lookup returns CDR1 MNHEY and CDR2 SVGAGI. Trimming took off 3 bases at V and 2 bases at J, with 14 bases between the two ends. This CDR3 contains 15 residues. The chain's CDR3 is CASSYRRRIAYEQYF. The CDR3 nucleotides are TGTGCCAGCAGTTATCGGCGTAGAATCGCCTACGAGCAGTACTTC.

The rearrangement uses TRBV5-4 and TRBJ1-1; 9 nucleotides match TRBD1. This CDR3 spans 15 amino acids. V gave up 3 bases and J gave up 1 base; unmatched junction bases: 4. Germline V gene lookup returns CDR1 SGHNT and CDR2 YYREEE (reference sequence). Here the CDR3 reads CASSSYRGPNTEAFF. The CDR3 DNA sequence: TGTGCCAGCAGCTCGTACAGGGGGCCGAACACTGAAGCTTTCTTT.

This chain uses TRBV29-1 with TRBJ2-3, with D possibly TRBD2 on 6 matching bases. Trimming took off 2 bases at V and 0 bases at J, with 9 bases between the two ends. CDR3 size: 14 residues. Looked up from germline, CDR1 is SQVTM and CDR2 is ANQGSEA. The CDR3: CSVEQAGSTDTQYF. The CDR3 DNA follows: TGCAGCGTTGAACAGGCGGGAAGCACAGATACGCAGTATTTT.

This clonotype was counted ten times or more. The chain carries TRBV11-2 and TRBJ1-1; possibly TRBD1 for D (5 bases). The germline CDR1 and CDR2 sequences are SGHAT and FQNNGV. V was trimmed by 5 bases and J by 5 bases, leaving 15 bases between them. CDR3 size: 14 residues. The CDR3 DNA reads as TGTGCCAGCAGCATGCAGGCTGGGGGGACTGAAGCTTTCTTT. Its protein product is CASSMQAGGTEAFF.

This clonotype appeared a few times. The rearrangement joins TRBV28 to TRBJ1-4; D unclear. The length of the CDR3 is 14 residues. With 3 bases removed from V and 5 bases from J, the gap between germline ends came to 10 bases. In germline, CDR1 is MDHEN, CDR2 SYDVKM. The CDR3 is CASSLVSGNEKLFF. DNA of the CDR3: TGTGCCAGCAGTTTGGTATCTGGGAATGAAAAACTGTTTTTT.

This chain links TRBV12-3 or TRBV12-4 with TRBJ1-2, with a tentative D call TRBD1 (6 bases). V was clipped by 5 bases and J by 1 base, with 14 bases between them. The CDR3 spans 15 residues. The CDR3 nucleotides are TGTGCCAGCAGTACCCAGACAGGAGTTAACTATGGCTACACCTTC. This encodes CASSTQTGVNYGYTF.

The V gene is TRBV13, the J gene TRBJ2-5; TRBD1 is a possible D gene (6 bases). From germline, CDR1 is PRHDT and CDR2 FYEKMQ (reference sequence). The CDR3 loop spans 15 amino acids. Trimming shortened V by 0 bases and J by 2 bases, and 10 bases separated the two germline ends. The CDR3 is CASSLGPGQQETQYF. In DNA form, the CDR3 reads TGTGCCAGCAGCTTAGGCCCGGGACAACAAGAGACCCAGTACTTC.

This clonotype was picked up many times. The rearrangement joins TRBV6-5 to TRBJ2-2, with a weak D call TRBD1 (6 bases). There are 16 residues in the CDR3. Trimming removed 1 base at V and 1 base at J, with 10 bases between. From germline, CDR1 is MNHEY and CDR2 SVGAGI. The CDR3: CASSYLQGMNTGELFF. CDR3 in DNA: TGTGCCAGCAGTTACTTACAGGGAATGAACACCGGGGAGCTGTTTTTT.

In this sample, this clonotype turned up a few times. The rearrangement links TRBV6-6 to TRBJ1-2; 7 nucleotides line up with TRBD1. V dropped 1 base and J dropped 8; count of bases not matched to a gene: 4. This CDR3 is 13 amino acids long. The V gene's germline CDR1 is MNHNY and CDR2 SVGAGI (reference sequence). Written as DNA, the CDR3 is TGTGCCAGCAGTTACTGGTTAGGGGGCGGCTACACCTTC. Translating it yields CASSYWLGGGYTF.

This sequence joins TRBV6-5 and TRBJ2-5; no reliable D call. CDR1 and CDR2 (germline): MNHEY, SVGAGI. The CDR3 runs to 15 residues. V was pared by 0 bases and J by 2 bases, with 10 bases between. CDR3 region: CASSYSQYAQETQYF. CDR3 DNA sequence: TGTGCCAGCAGTTACTCGCAATACGCACAAGAGACCCAGTACTTC.

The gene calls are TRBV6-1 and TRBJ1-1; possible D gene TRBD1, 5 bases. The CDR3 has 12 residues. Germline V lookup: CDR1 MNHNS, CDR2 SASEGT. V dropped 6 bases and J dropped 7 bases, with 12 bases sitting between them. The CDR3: CASSLGVGEAFF. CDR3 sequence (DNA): TGTGCCAGCAGCCTGGGGGTTGGTGAAGCTTTCTTT.

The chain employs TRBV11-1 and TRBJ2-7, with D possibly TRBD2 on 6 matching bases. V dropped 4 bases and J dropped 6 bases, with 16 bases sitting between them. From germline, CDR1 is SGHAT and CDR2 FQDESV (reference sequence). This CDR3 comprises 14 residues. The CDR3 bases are TGTGCCAGCAGCTCCCCGTCCTTGGGGGGCGAGCAGTACTTC. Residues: CASSSPSLGGEQYF.